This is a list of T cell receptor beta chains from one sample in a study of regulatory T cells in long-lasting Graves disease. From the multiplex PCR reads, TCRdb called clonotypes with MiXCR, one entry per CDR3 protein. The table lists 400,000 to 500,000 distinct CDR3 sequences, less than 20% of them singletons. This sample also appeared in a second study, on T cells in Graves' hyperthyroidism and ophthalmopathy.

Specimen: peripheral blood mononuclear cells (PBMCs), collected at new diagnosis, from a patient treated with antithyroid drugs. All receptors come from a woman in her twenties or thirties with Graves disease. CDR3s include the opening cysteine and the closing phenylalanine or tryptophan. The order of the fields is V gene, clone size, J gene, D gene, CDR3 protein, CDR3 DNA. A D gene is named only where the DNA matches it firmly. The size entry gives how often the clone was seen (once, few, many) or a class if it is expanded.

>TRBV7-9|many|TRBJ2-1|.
CASSLSTGSYNEQFF
TGTGCCAGCAGCCTTTCGACAGGTTCCTACAATGAGCAGTTCTTC
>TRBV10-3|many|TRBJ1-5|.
CAITESQEGAQHF
TGTGCCATCACAGAGTCACAGGAGGGAGCCCAGCATTTT
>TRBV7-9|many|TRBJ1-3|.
CASMADSRTGNTIYF
TGTGCCAGCATGGCGGACAGCCGCACTGGAAACACCATATATTTT
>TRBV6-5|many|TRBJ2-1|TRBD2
CASSSPPGLAGAYEQFF
TGTGCCAGCAGTTCCCCCCCGGGACTAGCGGGAGCATATGAGCAGTTCTTC
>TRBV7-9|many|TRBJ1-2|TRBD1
CASSLVDRAKSGYTF
TGTGCCAGCAGCTTAGTCGACAGGGCGAAAAGTGGCTACACCTTC
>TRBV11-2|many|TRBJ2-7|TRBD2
CASSLGLGLAEAYEQYF
TGTGCCAGCAGCTTAGGCCTTGGACTAGCGGAAGCCTACGAGCAGTACTTC
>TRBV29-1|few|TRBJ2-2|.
CSVAGELDGELFF
TGCAGCGTTGCGGGTGAACTAGACGGGGAGCTGTTTTTT
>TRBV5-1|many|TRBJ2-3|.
CASSGERHTDTQYF
TGCGCCAGCAGCGGAGAGAGGCACACAGATACGCAGTATTTT
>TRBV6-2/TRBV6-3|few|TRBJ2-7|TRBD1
CASSPRTGGIYEQYF
TGTGCCAGCAGTCCCCGGACAGGGGGCATCTACGAGCAGTACTTC
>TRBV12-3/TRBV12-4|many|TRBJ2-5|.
CASSFATGGETQYF
TGTGCCAGCAGTTTCGCGACAGGAGGAGAGACCCAGTACTTC
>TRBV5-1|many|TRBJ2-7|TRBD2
CASSDGTSSYEQYF
TGCGCCAGCAGCGACGGGACTAGCTCCTACGAGCAGTACTTC